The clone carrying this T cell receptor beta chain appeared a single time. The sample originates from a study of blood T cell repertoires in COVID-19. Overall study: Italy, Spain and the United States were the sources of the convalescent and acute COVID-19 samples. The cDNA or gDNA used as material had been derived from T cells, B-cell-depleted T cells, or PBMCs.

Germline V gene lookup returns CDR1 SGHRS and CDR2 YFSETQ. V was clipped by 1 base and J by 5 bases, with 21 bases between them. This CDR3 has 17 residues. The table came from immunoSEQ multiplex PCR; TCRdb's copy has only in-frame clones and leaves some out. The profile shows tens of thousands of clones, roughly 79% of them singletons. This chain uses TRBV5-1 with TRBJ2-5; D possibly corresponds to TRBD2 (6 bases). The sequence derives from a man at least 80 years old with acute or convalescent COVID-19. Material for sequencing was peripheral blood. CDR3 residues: CASSLKGQGRSGETQYF. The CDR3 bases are TGCGCCAGCAGCTTGAAAGGGCAGGGCAGGAGCGGGGAGACCCAGTACTTC.